Listed below are T cell receptor beta chains from one sample, sequenced in a study of blood T cells in healthy people across ages. Each CDR3 protein gets one entry after TCRdb re-called the 5' RACE reads with MiXCR. The table records roughly 800,000 distinct CDR3 sequences, 20% to 30% of them present only once. Another study also made use of these data, one on T cells of mothers and their children.

The sample was blood. The receptors derive from a boy aged 5 to 17 in good health. Both conserved end residues are part of each CDR3. The D gene is left open where the match is weak. For some rows the clone size is stated as once, few or many, or as a class when expanded; others skip it.

j_call | clone_size | v_call | d_call | cdr3_aa | cdr3_nt
TRBJ1-1 | . | TRBV7-2 | . | CASSGRTFNTEAFF | TGTGCCAGCAGCGGGAGGACATTCAACACTGAAGCTTTCTTT
TRBJ2-2 | . | TRBV3-1 | . | CASSAGAPGELFF | TGTGCCAGCAGCGCCGGGGCTCCCGGGGAGCTGTTTTTT
TRBJ1-5 | few | TRBV5-5 | . | CASSLGGPHPNQPQHF | TGTGCCAGCAGCTTGGGGGGCCCTCACCCCAATCAGCCCCAGCATTTT
TRBJ2-1 | few | TRBV28 | TRBD2 | CASRPGLAHNEQFF | TGTGCCAGCAGGCCTGGACTAGCGCACAATGAGCAGTTCTTC
TRBJ2-1 | . | TRBV7-9 | . | CASSPETRMDEQFF | TGTGCCAGCAGCCCTGAAACTAGAATGGATGAGCAGTTCTTC
TRBJ2-5 | few | TRBV10-3 | . | CAISPDPRRETQYF | TGTGCCATCAGTCCAGACCCGCGGAGGGAGACCCAGTACTTC
TRBJ1-1 | few | TRBV7-9 | TRBD1 | CASSLDLLDRGRAGAEAFF | TGTGCCAGCAGCTTAGATCTCTTGGACAGGGGGAGAGCTGGCGCTGAAGCTTTCTTT
TRBJ2-1 | . | TRBV7-3 | . | CASSLSRRAGNEQFF | TGTGCCAGCAGCTTAAGTAGGAGGGCTGGCAATGAGCAGTTCTTC
TRBJ2-5 | . | TRBV11-2 | . | CASSFGPASQETQYF | TGTGCCAGCAGCTTTGGGCCAGCAAGCCAAGAGACCCAGTACTTC
TRBJ1-2 | . | TRBV4-1 | . | CASSQDLNYGYTF | TGCGCCAGCAGCCAAGACCTTAACTATGGCTACACCTTC
TRBJ2-3 | . | TRBV29-1 | TRBD1 | CSGRQGPTDTQYF | TGCAGCGGTCGACAGGGCCCCACAGATACGCAGTATTTT
TRBJ2-5 | few | TRBV2 | TRBD2 | CASSYSGGAIETQYF | TGTGCCAGCAGCTATAGCGGGGGGGCCATAGAGACCCAGTACTTC
TRBJ2-2 | few | TRBV14 | . | CASSSRDSSLGELFF | TGTGCCAGCAGCTCCCGGGACTCGTCTCTGGGGGAGCTGTTTTTT
TRBJ2-4 | . | TRBV5-1 | TRBD1 | CASSHGQGGAKNIQYF | TGCGCCAGCAGTCACGGACAGGGGGGAGCCAAAAACATTCAGTACTTC
TRBJ2-7 | few | TRBV12-3/TRBV12-4 | . | CASCGSYEQYF | TGTGCCAGCTGCGGGTCCTACGAGCAGTACTTC
TRBJ2-2 | . | TRBV20-1 | . | CSARRGPGELFF | TGCAGTGCTAGGCGGGGGCCCGGGGAGCTGTTTTTT
TRBJ1-2 | many | TRBV3-1 | TRBD1 | CASSPMDRAYGYTF | TGTGCCAGCAGCCCGATGGACAGGGCCTATGGCTACACCTTC
TRBJ2-7 | . | TRBV2 | TRBD1 | CASRGTGNEQYF | TGTGCCAGCAGAGGGACAGGGAACGAGCAGTACTTC
TRBJ1-2 | few | TRBV6-6 | . | CASSYDLNYGYTF | TGTGCCAGCAGTTACGACCTAAACTATGGCTACACCTTC
TRBJ1-4 | few | TRBV9 | TRBD1 | CASSGDRGINEKLFF | TGTGCCAGCAGCGGGGACAGGGGGATTAATGAAAAACTGTTTTTT
TRBJ1-6 | . | TRBV20-1 | TRBD1 | CSARLQGAEYNSPLHF | TGCAGTGCTCGACTGCAGGGGGCGGAGTATAATTCACCCCTCCACTTT
TRBJ2-5 | . | TRBV9 | . | CASSVTGWETQYF | TGTGCCAGCAGCGTGACGGGGTGGGAGACCCAGTACTTC
TRBJ1-2 | . | TRBV7-9 | . | CASSAQEKGDYGYTF | TGTGCCAGCAGCGCACAAGAAAAGGGGGATTATGGCTACACCTTC
TRBJ2-5 | . | TRBV12-5 | . | CASARGYGETQYF | TGTGCTAGTGCCCGGGGGTATGGGGAGACCCAGTACTTC
TRBJ1-5 | few | TRBV3-1 | . | CASSQGGTQDQPQHF | TGTGCCAGCAGCCAAGGCGGGACACAGGATCAGCCCCAGCATTTT
TRBJ2-1 | . | TRBV11-2 | . | CASSQGPLRNF | TGTGCCAGCAGCCAGGGACCACTTCGGAACTTC
TRBJ2-3 | . | TRBV7-8 | . | CASKNRVSTDTQYF | TGTGCCAGCAAGAACAGGGTCAGCACAGATACGCAGTATTTT
TRBJ2-7 | . | TRBV6-2/TRBV6-3 | TRBD1 | CASSRDRGFGYEQYF | TGTGCCAGCAGCCGGGACAGGGGATTCGGCTACGAGCAGTACTTC
TRBJ2-7 | . | TRBV7-2 | TRBD2 | CASSLVTSGSHEQYF | TGTGCCAGCAGCTTAGTAACTAGCGGGAGCCACGAGCAGTACTTC
TRBJ2-5 | . | TRBV7-2 | TRBD2 | CASSRLAGGIQETQYF | TGTGCCAGCAGCCGGCTAGCGGGGGGTATTCAAGAGACCCAGTACTTC
TRBJ2-3 | . | TRBV2 | TRBD2 | CASRTLERGSTDTQYF | TGTGCCAGCAGGACCCTCGAGCGGGGAAGCACAGATACGCAGTATTTT
TRBJ2-1 | . | TRBV10-3 | . | CAISGTTYNEQFF | TGTGCCATCAGTGGGACTACCTACAATGAGCAGTTCTTC